One and the same sample provided the 29 T cell receptor beta chains below, sequenced in a study of stem cell transplantation in POMP-related autoinflammatory disease. Profiling relied on immunoSEQ multiplex PCR, and the TCRdb table lists in-frame clones only, not all of them. Of 20,000 to 30,000 clones in the sample, approximately 78% were seen once. The sequences come from CD4+ T cells from PBMCs, collected before stem cell transplantation. The receptors here all came from a human donor with POMP-related autoinflammation and immune dysregulation (PRAID).

This clone occurred once. This chain connects TRBV7-9 to TRBJ2-7, with TRBD1 matching over 7 bases. The CDR3 is 16 residues long. CDR1 and CDR2 from the germline V gene are SEHNR and FQNEAQ (reference sequence). V shed 5 bases and J 2 bases; nucleotides not matched to a gene: 12. In nucleotides, the CDR3 is TGTGCCAGCAGCATAACGGGACAGCTTCTAACCTACGAGCAGTACTTC. This codes for CASSITGQLLTYEQYF.

The rearrangement joins TRBV19 to TRBJ2-7, with 8 bases aligning to TRBD2. The V gene end was trimmed by 3 bases and the J gene end by 0 bases; junction bases not matched to a gene: 7. The CDR3 totals 16 residues. In germline, CDR1 is LNHDA, CDR2 SQIVND (reference sequence). The CDR3 loop reads CASSIRASGSSYEQYF. CDR3 DNA: TGTGCCAGTAGTATTCGTGCTAGCGGGTCCTCCTACGAGCAGTACTTC.

This clone has just a few counts. The chain couples TRBV6-6 to TRBJ2-1; tentative D call: TRBD1 (7 bases). The CDR3 is 13 residues long. V was cut by 10 bases and J by 4 bases, with 14 bases left in between. CDR1 and CDR2 from the germline V gene are MNHNY and SVGAGI (reference sequence). The CDR3 nucleotides are TGTGCCATAAGACAGGGAGGTTACAATGAGCAGTTCTTC. It codes for CAIRQGGYNEQFF.

The chain has TRBV20-1 and TRBJ2-1, with D possibly being TRBD1 (6 bases). The V and J ends lost 5 bases and 10 bases respectively, with 12 bases between them. The CDR3 loop spans 11 amino acids. Per the germline V gene, CDR1 is DFQATT and CDR2 is SNEGSKA (reference sequence). The CDR3 spells CSASDRFEQFF. The CDR3 DNA follows: TGCAGTGCTTCCGACAGGTTCGAGCAGTTCTTC.

This rearrangement joins TRBV29-1 to TRBJ2-1; 10 bases match TRBD2. From germline, CDR1 is SQVTM and CDR2 ANQGSEA. V was pared by 6 bases and J by 4 bases, with 9 bases of the junction left unmatched. CDR3 length: 15 amino acids. CDR3 DNA: TGCAGCGTCGTACCGGGACTAGCGTCGTACAATGAGCAGTTCTTC. Residues: CSVVPGLASYNEQFF.

The V call is TRBV6-6, the J call TRBJ1-4, with D perhaps TRBD1 (5 bases). CDR3 size: 16 residues. The V and J ends lost 5 bases and 4 bases respectively, with 17 bases between them. The germline gives CDR1 MNHNY, CDR2 SVGAGI (reference sequence). CDR3: CASSQMSGPLNEKLFF. The CDR3 DNA reads as TGTGCCAGCAGTCAGATGTCGGGGCCTCTTAATGAAAAACTGTTTTTT.

The chain combines TRBV6-5 with TRBJ1-2, with 7 bases that match TRBD1. V dropped 6 bases and J dropped 3; count of bases not matched to a gene: 4. Germline V gene sequence: CDR1 MNHEY, CDR2 SVGAGI. CDR3 length: 13 amino acids. DNA of the CDR3: TGTGCCAGCAGAGGACAGGCCTACTATGGCTACACCTTC. Protein: CASRGQAYYGYTF.

There are a few counts of this clone. The V and J genes are TRBV2 and TRBJ2-1; a weak D match, TRBD2 (6 bases). The germline CDR1 and CDR2 sequences are SNHLY and FYNNEI. This CDR3 contains 12 residues. V shed 7 bases and J shed 7 bases, with 11 bases lying between them. DNA of the CDR3: TGTGCCAGCACCGGGGCGGGGAATGAGCAGTTCTTC. It is translated as CASTGAGNEQFF. Full variable domain (remainder filled in from reference TRBV2 and TRBJ2-1): EPEVTQTPSHQVTQMGQEVILRCVPISNHLYFYWYRQILGQKVEFLVSFYNNEISEKSEIFDDQFSVERPDGSNFTLKIRSTKLEDSAMYFCASTGAGNEQFFGPGTRLTVL.

The chain has TRBV2 and TRBJ1-4; possible D gene TRBD1, 6 bases. V lost 6 bases and J lost 12, with 11 bases in between. The V gene's germline CDR1 is SNHLY and CDR2 FYNNEI. This CDR3 has 11 residues. The CDR3 loop reads CASRRDIQLFF. The CDR3 DNA follows: TGTGCCAGCAGGCGGGACATACAACTGTTTTTT.

The chain employs TRBV19 and TRBJ2-4; 7 positions match TRBD1. The CDR3 runs to 15 residues. Trimming removed 4 bases from V and 6 bases from J; junction bases left unmatched: 9. Germline V CDR1 and CDR2: LNHDA, SQIVND (reference sequence). In DNA, the CDR3 is TGTGCCAGTAGTAAACAAAGCCGACAGGGAAACATTCAGTACTTC. As protein: CASSKQSRQGNIQYF.

The chain has TRBV7-2 and TRBJ1-1; D is possibly TRBD1 (6 bases). V shed 4 bases and J shed 2 bases, with 17 bases lying between them. CDR3 length equals 16 residues. CDR1 is SGHTA, CDR2 FQGNSA, per germline. CDR3 bases: TGTGCCAGCAGCTGGGGTGAGGGGGATGTAAACACTGAAGCTTTCTTT. Amino acids: CASSWGEGDVNTEAFF.

V gene TRBV7-9 combines with J gene TRBJ1-2, with unresolved D. The CDR3 consists of 13 residues. V shed 5 bases and J shed 2 bases, with 9 bases lying between them. Germline V gene lookup returns CDR1 SEHNR and CDR2 FQNEAQ (reference sequence). CDR3 in DNA: TGTGCCAGCAGCGCGACACCAAACTATGGCTACACCTTC. Translation: CASSATPNYGYTF. Full variable domain (outside the CDR3, taken from reference TRBV7-9 and TRBJ1-2): DTGVSQNPRHKITKRGQNVTFRCDPISEHNRLYWYRQTLGQGPEFLTYFQNEAQLEKSRLLSDRFSAERPKGSFSTLEIQRTEQGDSAMYLCASSATPNYGYTFGSGTRLTVV.

This clone was seen just once. The J gene is TRBJ2-2, the V gene TRBV19, with D maybe TRBD1 (6 bases). Germline V CDR1 and CDR2: LNHDA, SQIVND (reference sequence). The germline V and J ends were trimmed by 3 bases and 5 bases, with 19 bases remaining between them. CDR3 length: 17 amino acids. The CDR3 DNA sequence: TGTGCCAGTAGTATCCTGAGGGGGTCCGTAGCGACCGGGGAGCTGTTTTTT. Encoded protein: CASSILRGSVATGELFF.

This clone was recorded only once. V is TRBV30 and J is TRBJ1-1; D is unclear. The CDR3 has 13 amino acids. Germline V CDR1 and CDR2: GTSNPN, SVGIG (reference sequence). Trimming removed 1 base at V and 5 bases at J, with 11 bases between. CDR3 bases: TGTGCCTGGAGTGAACATATGGGGACTGAAGCTTTCTTT. Amino acids: CAWSEHMGTEAFF.

The rearrangement uses TRBV20-1 and TRBJ1-6; D is ambiguous. The V end was cut by 2 bases, the J end by 14 bases, with 10 bases between. Germline-derived CDR1 and CDR2 are DFQATT and SNEGSKA (reference sequence). The length of the CDR3 is 11 residues. The CDR3 sequence: CSARMDLALHF. CDR3 in DNA: TGCAGTGCTAGAATGGACCTCGCCCTCCACTTT.

V is TRBV5-6 and J is TRBJ2-7; 10 nucleotides line up with TRBD2. V shed 2 bases, J shed 6 bases, and the junction held 2 bases outside the gene matches. This CDR3 is 13 amino acids long. Germline V gene data show CDR1 as SGHDT and CDR2 as YYEEEE. The CDR3 reads CASSLAGGFEQYF. The CDR3 DNA reads TGTGCCAGCAGCTTAGCGGGGGGGTTCGAGCAGTACTTC.

This sequence joins TRBV30 and TRBJ2-5, with 7 nucleotides matching TRBD2. V trimming: 3 bases; J trimming: 1 base; junction bases outside the gene matches: 11. Per germline, CDR1 GTSNPN and CDR2 SVGIG (reference sequence). The length of the CDR3 is 16 residues. This chain's CDR3 is CAWSASQLAPQETQYF. Here the CDR3 DNA reads TGTGCCTGGAGCGCTTCCCAACTAGCGCCCCAAGAGACCCAGTACTTC.

The chain is built from TRBV4-1 and TRBJ2-3, with a possible D match to TRBD2 (5 bases). The CDR3 sequence is 16 residues long. Germline V CDR1 and CDR2: MGHRA, YSYEKL. V was pared by 3 bases and J by 2 bases, with 15 bases between. The CDR3: CASSHRPGFSTDTQYF. CDR3 nucleotides: TGCGCCAGCAGCCATCGGCCGGGATTCTCCACAGATACGCAGTATTTT.

The CDR3 DNA sequence: TGTGCCAGCTCCCGGGAAGGGGCAAACACAGATACGCAGTATTTT. The encoded protein is CASSREGANTDTQYF. The chain recombines TRBV18 with TRBJ2-3; D is tentatively TRBD1 or TRBD2 (5 bases each). V lost 6 bases to trimming and J lost 2 bases, with 15 bases between them. The CDR3 contains 15 residues. Germline V CDR1 and CDR2: KGHSH, LQKENI.

The V gene is TRBV7-9, the J gene TRBJ1-1; D remains ambiguous. CDR1 is SEHNR and CDR2 is FQNEAQ in the germline V gene (reference sequence). The CDR3 has 11 residues. V was shortened by 1 base and J by 8 bases, with 5 bases between the two germline ends. In DNA form, the CDR3 reads TGTGCCAGCAGCTTAGTAGGGGAAGCTTTCTTT. It translates to CASSLVGEAFF. Drawing the rest from reference TRBV7-9 and TRBJ1-1, the complete variable domain is DTGVSQNPRHKITKRGQNVTFRCDPISEHNRLYWYRQTLGQGPEFLTYFQNEAQLEKSRLLSDRFSAERPKGSFSTLEIQRTEQGDSAMYLCASSLVGEAFFGQGTRLTVV.

The chain combines TRBV6-6 with TRBJ2-7; 7 bases are shared with TRBD1. After removal of 6 bases from V and 0 bases from J, the junction contained 8 bases not matched to a gene. This CDR3 contains 15 residues. From germline, CDR1 is MNHNY and CDR2 SVGAGI (reference sequence). CDR3 residues: CASRNPGTASYEQYF. The CDR3 bases are TGTGCCAGCAGGAACCCCGGGACAGCCTCCTACGAGCAGTACTTC.

The rearrangement joins TRBV10-2 to TRBJ1-1, with D perhaps matching TRBD1 (5 bases). There are 14 residues in the CDR3. Trimming pared 3 bases from V and 8 bases from J, leaving 16 bases between. Looked up from germline, CDR1 is WSHSY and CDR2 is SAAADI. The CDR3 sequence: CASSDGADRGEAFF. The DNA of the CDR3 is TGCGCCAGCAGTGACGGCGCCGACAGAGGGGAAGCTTTCTTT.

CDR3 sequence reads: CASSLISPGLAGHNEQFF. DNA for the CDR3: TGTGCCAGCAGCTTAATTAGCCCGGGACTAGCGGGCCACAATGAGCAGTTCTTC. The V call is TRBV7-3, the J call TRBJ2-1; 12 bases map to TRBD2. The ends lost 1 base at V and 5 bases at J; junction bases unmatched: 9. There are 18 residues in the CDR3. The V gene's germline CDR1 is SGHTA and CDR2 FQGTGA. Together with reference TRBV7-3 and TRBJ2-1, the CDR3 gives the full variable domain: GAGVSQTPSNKVTEKGKYVELRCDPISGHTALYWYRQSLGQGPEFLIYFQGTGAADDSGLPNDRFFAVRPEGSVSTLKIQRTERGDSAVYLCASSLISPGLAGHNEQFFGPGTRLTVL.

CDR3 sequence (DNA): TGCGCCAGCAGCTTCGGTAGCGGGGCGGAAGAGACCCAGTACTTC. It encodes CASSFGSGAEETQYF. The chain recombines TRBV5-1 with TRBJ2-5; 8 bases are shared with TRBD2. Germline assignment: CDR1 SGHRS and CDR2 YFSETQ. The junction had 6 bases not matched to a gene; V was cut back by 2 bases and J by 3 bases. This CDR3 contains 15 residues.

The chain has TRBV5-1 and TRBJ2-7; 12 nucleotides match TRBD2. The CDR3 totals 17 residues. Germline V gene data show CDR1 as SGHRS and CDR2 as YFSETQ. The V and J ends lost 4 bases and 5 bases, in that order; junction bases with no gene match: 13. The CDR3 region is CASSTGTSGPLRDEQYF. CDR3 in DNA: TGCGCCAGCAGCACCGGGACTAGCGGGCCTCTCCGGGACGAGCAGTACTTC.

The genes are TRBV5-1 and TRBJ1-1; 9 nucleotides line up with TRBD1. CDR3 size: 15 residues. The trim removed 3 bases at V and 7 bases at J, leaving 10 bases unmatched. Germline V gene data show CDR1 as SGHRS and CDR2 as YFSETQ. This chain's CDR3 is CASSWGQGHGDEAFF. The CDR3 nucleotides are TGCGCCAGCAGCTGGGGACAGGGCCATGGGGATGAAGCTTTCTTT.

This chain links TRBV10-3 with TRBJ2-7; D might be TRBD2 (5 bases). The ends were cut back, 6 bases at V and 11 bases at J, with 23 bases in the middle. Germline V gene sequence: CDR1 ENHRY, CDR2 SYGVKD. The CDR3 contains 14 residues. This chain's CDR3 is CAISAGDGFQTEYF. Written as DNA, the CDR3 is TGTGCCATCAGCGCCGGGGATGGCTTCCAGACCGAGTACTTC.

The chain employs TRBV4-1 and TRBJ2-7; 10 nucleotides match TRBD1. V gave up 0 bases and J gave up 0 bases; unmatched junction bases: 11. The CDR3 loop spans 19 amino acids. Germline CDR1 reads MGHRA; CDR2 reads YSYEKL. The CDR3 bases are TGCGCCAGCAGCCAAGAGGCCTTCTTAGGGACAGGGGTCTCCTACGAGCAGTACTTC. Amino acid sequence: CASSQEAFLGTGVSYEQYF.

V gene TRBV18 combines with J gene TRBJ2-2; D is unresolved. The germline V gene encodes CDR1 KGHSH and CDR2 LQKENI. V dropped 3 bases and J dropped 2 bases, with 4 bases sitting between them. This CDR3 has 13 amino acids. For the CDR3, the DNA is TGTGCCAGCTCACCGCCTAACACCGGGGAGCTGTTTTTT. Encoded protein: CASSPPNTGELFF. The full variable domain, completed using reference TRBV18 and TRBJ2-2, is NAGVMQNPRHLVRRRGQEARLRCSPMKGHSHVYWYRQLPEEGLKFMVYLQKENIIDESGMPKERFSAEFPKEGPSILRIQQVVRGDSAAYFCASSPPNTGELFFGEGSRLTVL.